The sample holds one count of the clone carrying this TCR beta chain. Antigen: not known. The sample originates from a study of cytomegalovirus exposure and HLA in healthy donors. Study-wide results and limits: Later analysis showed most CMV-associated TCR beta chains appearing HLA-restricted. Further analysis, carried out later, found HLA-associated TCR beta chains more clonally expanded than equally common other chains. Follow-up analysis found HLA locus-dependent TCR association rates, highest for DRB1 and lowest for HLA-C. In a later analysis, productive TCRs from donors in an Asian-associated ancestry cluster reportedly carried fewer N-insertions than the cohort mean.

The PCR had 60 Vbeta and 13 Jbeta primers. Assay: immunoSEQ multiplex PCR; the TCRdb copy retains only in-frame clones and omits some. The data contain 120,000 or so clones, around 65% of them seen just once; the ten biggest clones take up 1.5%. Losses at the gene ends were 6 bases for V and 3 bases for J; bases not matched to a gene: 6. Germline lookup yields CDR1 ENHRY and CDR2 SYGVKD. The CDR3 is 14 residues long. The receptor was derived from a man between 18 and 35 years old in good health and CMV-seronegative. Sequences were obtained from PBMCs. The chain links TRBV10-3 to TRBJ1-2; TRBD1 matches 8 bases. CDR3 sequence (DNA): TGTGCCATCAGGAAGGACAGGGAGGACTATGGCTACACCTTC. This sequence encodes CAIRKDREDYGYTF.